This record covers a single T cell receptor (beta chain). The CDR3 is 12 amino acids. The record originates from a study of blood T cell repertoires in COVID-19. In the source study's methods: Estimation of nucleated cell counts relied on the amplification of reference gene primers. Clones were sequenced by immunoSEQ multiplex PCR, and TCRdb holds only the in-frame ones, with some missing. V, J and clone size derive from that table, while D and trimming were established from the DNA sequence. The repertoire has around 150,000 clones, around 93% of them found once; the top ten carry under 5%. The TCR was taken from a woman in her forties or fifties with acute or convalescent COVID-19. The chain combines TRBV21-1 with TRBJ1-2; the table's D gene call, TRBD1, was not cross checked with the DNA. TRBV21-1 counts as a pseudogene. Sequencing used peripheral blood. CDR3 in amino acids: CASSNWGRGYTF. Here the CDR3 DNA reads TGTGCCAGCAGCAATTGGGGCCGGGGCTACACCTTC.